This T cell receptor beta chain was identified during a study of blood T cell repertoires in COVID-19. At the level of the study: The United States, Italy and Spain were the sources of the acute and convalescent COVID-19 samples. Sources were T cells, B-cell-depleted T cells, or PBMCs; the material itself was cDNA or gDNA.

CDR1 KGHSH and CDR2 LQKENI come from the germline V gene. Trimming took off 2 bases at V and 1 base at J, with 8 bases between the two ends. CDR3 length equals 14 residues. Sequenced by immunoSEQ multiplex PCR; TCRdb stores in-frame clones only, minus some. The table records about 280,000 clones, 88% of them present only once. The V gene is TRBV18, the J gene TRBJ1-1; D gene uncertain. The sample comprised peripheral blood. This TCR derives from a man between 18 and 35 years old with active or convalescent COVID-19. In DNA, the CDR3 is TGTGCCAGCTCACCAGTTCAACAGAACACTGAAGCTTTCTTT. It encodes CASSPVQQNTEAFF.